This TCR beta chain was sequenced for a study of blood T cell repertoires in COVID-19. Germline V lookup: CDR1 SGDLS, CDR2 YYNGEE. The length of the CDR3 is 15 residues. Losses at the gene ends were 2 bases for V and 3 bases for J; bases not matched to a gene: 2. Sequencing was performed with immunoSEQ multiplex PCR; in TCRdb, only in-frame clones are kept and a portion is missing. Among about 220,000 clones, approximately 80% were seen once, and the ten largest hold 9.5% to 15%. The chain has TRBV9 and TRBJ1-4; the match to TRBD1 covers 9 bases. The receptor was isolated from a human donor in a cohort sampled during active COVID-19. Sequenced input: peripheral blood. The CDR3 region has the DNA TGTGCCAGCAGCGTGGGACAGGGTCCTAATGAAAAACTGTTTTTT. Protein product: CASSVGQGPNEKLFF.